Included here is one TCR beta chain sequence, with context. This sample stems from a study of blood T cell repertoires in COVID-19. Study at large: Samples representing acute and convalescent COVID-19 were sourced from the United States, Italy and Spain. Sources were T cells, B-cell-depleted T cells, or PBMCs; the material itself was cDNA or gDNA.

Germline CDR1 is SGDLS and CDR2 is YYNGEE. The CDR3 totals 15 residues. J lost 3 bases, V lost 3 bases, and 4 bases had no gene match. As originally analysed: Researchers report that nucleated cell counts were estimated from reference gene primer amplification. Generated by immunoSEQ multiplex PCR, the TCRdb table keeps only in-frame clones and is missing some. The D gene and trimming were derived from the DNA, and the V and J assignments and clone size from that table. The sample lists approximately 310,000 clones; around 90% were seen once. The chain recombines TRBV9 with TRBJ2-1; 9 bases agree with TRBD2. The receptor comes from a man aged 50 to 59 with active or convalescent COVID-19. Source material: peripheral blood. Here the CDR3 DNA reads TGTGCCAGCAGCGCAAGTAGCGGGGGCTACAATGAGCAGTTCTTC. This codes for CASSASSGGYNEQFF.